The 30 T cell receptor beta chains listed next were all sequenced from one sample in a study of T-cell reconstitution after alpha-beta-depleted transplantation in children. TCRbeta library preparation incorporated unique molecular identifiers. TCRdb redid the calling of the PCR reads with MiXCR, one entry per CDR3 protein. The table shows almost 500,000 distinct CDR3 sequences, with around 12% occurring only once. The specimen was PBMCs from the stem cell graft donor, collected from the stem cell graft. The source of these receptors is a human donor who donated a stem cell graft to a child with combined immunodeficiency.

This clonotype was recorded many times. The chain uses TRBV12-3 or TRBV12-4 and TRBJ2-1; D remains unclear. CDR3 length: 14 residues. Trimming cost V 1 base and J 3 bases, with 7 bases left between them. This CDR3 reads CASSLGADYNEQFF. Here the CDR3 DNA reads TGTGCCAGCAGTTTAGGAGCCGACTACAATGAGCAGTTCTTC.

The count of this clonotype is one. The CDR3 protein is CASSLDGALYTQYF. CDR3 coding DNA: TGTGCCAGCAGCTTAGACGGGGCCCTTTATACGCAGTATTTT. V usage is TRBV11-2 and J usage is TRBJ2-3; D may correspond to TRBD1 or TRBD2 (5 bases each). This CDR3 contains 14 residues. Germline V gives CDR1 SGHAT, CDR2 FQNNGV. With 0 bases removed from V and 7 bases from J, the gap between germline ends came to 11 bases. Supplemented by reference TRBV11-2 and TRBJ2-3, the full variable domain reads EAGVAQSPRYKIIEKRQSVAFWCNPISGHATLYWYQQILGQGPKLLIQFQNNGVVDDSQLPKDRFSAERLKGVDSTLKIQPAKLEDSAVYLCASSLDGALYTQYFGPGTRLTVL.

In its sample, this clonotype was seen many times. The chain is built from TRBV20-1 and TRBJ2-5; 9 bases match TRBD1. This CDR3 spans 15 amino acids. Germline lookup yields CDR1 DFQATT and CDR2 SNEGSKA (reference sequence). The J segment lost 6 bases and the V segment lost 1 base, leaving 9 bases of the junction unmatched. As DNA, the CDR3 is TGCAGTGCTAGAGGCGGACAGGGGTCTGAAAAGACCCAGTACTTC. Amino acids: CSARGGQGSEKTQYF.

The rearrangement joins TRBV7-9 to TRBJ2-5, with 9 bases matching TRBD1. The CDR3 has 16 residues. With V trimmed by 5 bases and J by 4 bases, 11 bases remained unmatched. Germline V lookup: CDR1 SEHNR, CDR2 FQNEAQ (reference sequence). The CDR3 sequence: CASSLDGQGWGETQYF. CDR3 coding DNA: TGTGCCAGCAGCCTAGATGGACAGGGGTGGGGAGAGACCCAGTACTTC.

This clonotype was counted between two and nine times. The chain has TRBV28 and TRBJ2-6, with a tentative D call TRBD1 (6 bases). CDR3 length: 16 amino acids. Trimming left V 3 bases short and J 4 bases short, with 13 bases between. Germline CDR1 MDHEN, CDR2 SYDVKM. The CDR3 protein is CASSLVTGSGANVLTF. DNA of the CDR3: TGTGCCAGCAGTTTGGTAACAGGGAGCGGGGCCAACGTCCTGACTTTC.

A few counts support this clonotype. The gene calls are TRBV27 and TRBJ1-1, with TRBD1 as a possible D gene (6 bases). The CDR3 has 15 residues. In germline, CDR1 is MNHEY, CDR2 SMNVEV (reference sequence). The V end lost 0 bases, the J end lost 4 bases, and 12 bases lay between the germline ends. The CDR3 is CASSLSTGGPTEAFF. Here the CDR3 DNA reads TGTGCCAGCAGTTTATCGACCGGGGGGCCCACTGAAGCTTTCTTT.

This chain uses TRBV4-3 with TRBJ2-1; 12 nucleotides align to TRBD2. The CDR3 extends over 17 amino acids. Looked up from germline, CDR1 is LGHNA and CDR2 is YSLEER. V gave up 4 bases and J gave up 4 bases; unmatched junction bases: 8. DNA for the CDR3: TGCGCCAGCAGCCGCATCCGGACTAGCGGGGATTACAATGAGCAGTTCTTC. This sequence encodes CASSRIRTSGDYNEQFF.

The chain employs TRBV20-1 and TRBJ2-5; D perhaps matches TRBD1 (6 bases). V lost 8 bases and J lost 4, with 14 bases in between. The CDR3 runs to 12 residues. CDR1 DFQATT and CDR2 SNEGSKA come from the germline V gene (reference sequence). The CDR3 sequence: CSFYREGETQYF. The CDR3 coding sequence is TGCAGTTTCTACAGGGAAGGAGAGACCCAGTACTTC.

This clonotype was recorded many times. The chain uses TRBV28 and TRBJ2-7, with 10 bases identical to TRBD1. This CDR3 has 15 residues. Germline loops: CDR1 MDHEN, CDR2 SYDVKM. J was trimmed by 4 bases and V by 4 bases; bases with no gene match: 7. CDR3 DNA: TGTGCCAGCAGTTCCTCAAGACAGGGGGCTTACGAGCAGTACTTC. Its translation is CASSSSRQGAYEQYF.

The chain uses TRBV20-1 and TRBJ2-3; TRBD1 or TRBD2 may be the D gene (6 bases each). This CDR3 has 13 residues. Germline loops: CDR1 DFQATT, CDR2 SNEGSKA (reference sequence). V lost 3 bases and J lost 6, with 13 bases in between. The CDR3 loop reads CSARGGYGDTQYF. CDR3 sequence (DNA): TGCAGTGCTAGGGGGGGCTATGGGGATACGCAGTATTTT.

The sample holds many counts of this clonotype. The V call is TRBV12-3 or TRBV12-4, the J call TRBJ1-4; 8 nucleotides line up with TRBD1. With V trimmed by 6 bases and J by 13 bases, 7 bases remained unmatched. The CDR3 covers 12 residues. CDR3 protein: CASSPDRVGLFF. In DNA form, the CDR3 reads TGTGCCAGCAGCCCGGACAGGGTGGGACTGTTTTTT.

This clonotype was observed many times. V is TRBV12-3 or TRBV12-4 and J is TRBJ2-1; D remains ambiguous. V was shortened by 1 base and J by 12 bases, with 10 bases between the two germline ends. The CDR3 extends over 12 amino acids. CDR3 sequence (DNA): TGTGCCAGCAGTTTAGGTAGGACGCGGCAGTTCTTC. It yields the protein CASSLGRTRQFF.

This clonotype was seen many times. The chain uses TRBV5-1 and TRBJ1-6; the D is unclear. This CDR3 region has 14 residues. Between the trimmed V and J ends, which lost 0 bases and 10 bases, there was a span of 11 bases. Germline lookup yields CDR1 SGHRS and CDR2 YFSETQ. This chain's CDR3 is CASSLAGFGSPLHF. CDR3 bases: TGCGCCAGCAGCTTGGCGGGGTTTGGATCACCCCTCCACTTT.

This clonotype was detected ten times or more. The chain links TRBV29-1 to TRBJ2-1; 8 nucleotides line up with TRBD2. Germline V gives CDR1 SQVTM, CDR2 ANQGSEA. The CDR3 has 16 residues. V trimming: 1 base; J trimming: 0 bases; junction bases outside the gene matches: 5. The CDR3, as DNA: TGCAGCGTTGAAGTAGCGGGGAAGGGCTCCTACAATGAGCAGTTCTTC. Translated: CSVEVAGKGSYNEQFF.

This clonotype was observed many times. In nucleotides, the CDR3 is TGCAGCGCGACAGGGAGGACTAGCGGCCAAGAGACCCAGTACTTC. This translates into CSATGRTSGQETQYF. The chain uses TRBV29-1 and TRBJ2-5, with 10 bases lining up with TRBD2. There are 15 residues in the CDR3. V shed 7 bases, J shed 1 base, and the junction held 9 bases outside the gene matches. Germline-derived CDR1 and CDR2 are SQVTM and ANQGSEA.

The chain recombines TRBV7-2 with TRBJ2-1, with a weak D call TRBD2 (6 bases). V lost 6 bases and J 3 bases, leaving 18 bases between the germline ends. The V gene's germline CDR1 is SGHTA and CDR2 FQGNSA. This CDR3 comprises 16 residues. The CDR3 loop is CASSFSGGPGYNEQFF. The CDR3 DNA is TGTGCCAGCAGTTTTTCCGGGGGACCCGGCTACAATGAGCAGTTCTTC.

The chain has TRBV28 and TRBJ1-4, with unresolved D. With 7 bases removed from V and 6 bases from J, the gap between germline ends came to 12 bases. The CDR3 is made up of 13 amino acids. Germline CDR1 and CDR2: MDHEN and SYDVKM. CDR3 sequence: CASTGRPDEKLFF. CDR3 coding DNA: TGTGCCAGCACTGGGCGCCCTGATGAAAAACTGTTTTTT.

This clonotype was detected only a few times. The chain uses TRBV28 and TRBJ1-1; 7 bases match TRBD1. V lost 8 bases, J lost 8 bases, and 11 bases stayed unmatched. Germline loops: CDR1 MDHEN, CDR2 SYDVKM. This CDR3 has 13 residues. The CDR3 DNA follows: TGTGCCAGCCTCGGATTGAGGGGGCCCGAAGCTTTCTTT. This encodes CASLGLRGPEAFF.

Concerning this clonotype: A much larger clone is a single base away; this may be a read error. V and J are TRBV5-6 and TRBJ2-3; 7 bases map to TRBD1. Looked up from germline, CDR1 is SGHDT and CDR2 is YYEEEE. This CDR3 comprises 15 residues. CDR3 coding DNA: TGTGCCAACAGCTTGTATGGACAGGGCACAGATACGCAGTATTTT. It translates to CANSLYGQGTDTQYF.

The chain is built from TRBV4-3 and TRBJ2-5; D is ambiguous. CDR1 and CDR2 (germline): LGHNA, YSLEER. The CDR3 has 14 amino acids. Trimming stripped 1 base from V and 4 bases from J, with 10 bases between. The chain's CDR3 is CASSQGEPAETQYF. The CDR3 coding sequence is TGCGCCAGCAGCCAAGGGGAACCAGCAGAGACCCAGTACTTC.

The V gene is TRBV18, the J gene TRBJ2-1, with TRBD2 matching over 7 bases. This CDR3 has 16 amino acids. J was trimmed by 1 base and V by 3 bases; bases with no gene match: 6. Germline V lookup: CDR1 KGHSH, CDR2 LQKENI. In DNA, the CDR3 is TGTGCCAGCTCACCGCCCCTAGCGGAATCCTACAATGAGCAGTTCTTC. Residues: CASSPPLAESYNEQFF.

This rearrangement joins TRBV10-3 to TRBJ2-3; D possibly corresponds to TRBD1 (5 bases). The CDR3 totals 13 residues. V lost 0 bases, J lost 11 bases, and 12 bases lay in between. Germline V gene sequence: CDR1 ENHRY, CDR2 SYGVKD. CDR3 amino acids: CAISESGREVQYF. As DNA, the CDR3 is TGTGCCATCAGTGAGTCCGGCAGGGAAGTGCAGTATTTT.

This chain links TRBV20-1 with TRBJ2-1, with D perhaps matching TRBD2 (5 bases). Germline lookup yields CDR1 DFQATT and CDR2 SNEGSKA (reference sequence). This CDR3 has 15 amino acids. V lost 5 bases, J lost 1 base, and 15 bases lay in between. The CDR3 loop reads CSALTAVGSYNEQFF. The CDR3 DNA reads as TGCAGTGCTCTTACAGCGGTGGGGTCCTACAATGAGCAGTTCTTC.

This clonotype occurred many times. The chain uses TRBV7-9 and TRBJ2-7; weak D call: TRBD1 (5 bases). The CDR3 sequence is 13 residues long. Germline V CDR1 and CDR2: SEHNR, FQNEAQ (reference sequence). V lost 1 base and J 8 bases, leaving 12 bases between the germline ends. CDR3 DNA sequence: TGTGCCAGCAGCTTAGGGACACCCCTTCAGCAGTACTTC. This gives the protein CASSLGTPLQQYF.

There are a few counts of this clonotype. The chain has TRBV12-3 or TRBV12-4 and TRBJ1-2, with D uncertain. This CDR3 spans 14 amino acids. Trimming pared 2 bases from V and 5 bases from J, leaving 12 bases between. In DNA, the CDR3 is TGTGCCAGCAGTTTAAATCTATCGGGTTATGGCTACACCTTC. Translated, it gives CASSLNLSGYGYTF.

This clonotype was found many times. The V gene is TRBV6-1, the J gene TRBJ2-2; TRBD2 matches at 14 bases. CDR1 is MNHNS, CDR2 SASEGT, per germline. V lost 5 bases, J lost 4 bases, and 9 bases stayed unmatched. The length of the CDR3 is 18 residues. CDR3 bases: TGTGCCAGCAGTACCCCCACAGGACTAGCGGGAGGCACCGGGGAGCTGTTTTTT. Translating it yields CASSTPTGLAGGTGELFF.

Ten or more counts support this clonotype. V usage is TRBV6-2 or TRBV6-3 and J usage is TRBJ1-2; D is unclear. Germline CDR1 MNHEY, CDR2 SVGEGT. Between the trimmed V and J ends, which lost 3 bases and 5 bases, there was a span of 13 bases. This CDR3 comprises 14 residues. CDR3 in amino acids: CASSYPEGRYGYTF. The CDR3 coding sequence is TGTGCCAGCAGTTATCCCGAAGGTCGGTATGGCTACACCTTC.

Only a few counts were recorded for this clonotype. This chain uses TRBV24-1 with TRBJ1-1; D perhaps matches TRBD1 (5 bases). This CDR3 has 13 residues. V was clipped by 6 bases and J by 1 base, with 8 bases between them. Per the germline V gene, CDR1 is KGHDR and CDR2 is SFDVKD. The CDR3 loop reads CATSTTGNTEAFF. DNA of the CDR3: TGTGCCACCAGTACTACAGGGAACACTGAAGCTTTCTTT.

In this sample, this clonotype turned up a few times. The chain links TRBV4-3 to TRBJ1-1; D is unclear. The ends were cut back, 7 bases at V and 3 bases at J, with 12 bases in the middle. Looked up from germline, CDR1 is LGHNA and CDR2 is YSLEER. The CDR3 spans 13 residues. As DNA, the CDR3 is TGCGCCAGCACGCTCCGCGGGGACACTGAAGCTTTCTTT. This translates into CASTLRGDTEAFF.

This chain links TRBV12-3 or TRBV12-4 with TRBJ1-6; 9 positions match TRBD1. Losses at the gene ends were 0 bases for V and 0 bases for J; bases not matched to a gene: 6. The CDR3 sequence is 19 residues long. CDR3 bases: TGTGCCAGCAGTTTAGCCCCCGGACAGGGGAGCTCCTATAATTCACCCCTCCACTTT. Residues: CASSLAPGQGSSYNSPLHF.